This T cell receptor (beta chain) is from a study of T cell repertoires in cytomegalovirus infection. With regard to this clonotype: Its antigen is unidentified.

J lost 3 bases, V lost 3 bases, and 6 bases had no gene match. Germline loops: CDR1 MGHRA, CDR2 YSYEKL. CDR3 length: 17 amino acids. TCRdb analysed the reads with MiXCR anew, one entry per CDR3 protein. The table records about 130,000 distinct CDR3 sequences, about 24% of them present only once. This chain uses TRBV4-1 with TRBJ2-1, with 12 bases that match TRBD2. This clonotype originated in a human donor in good health (CMV status not recorded). Some clones in this sample may be carry-over from other donors' samples. The sequenced sample was PBMCs, sequenced either directly or after in vitro stimulation (not recorded which). CDR3 in amino acids: CASSHGTSGLNYNEQFF. The DNA of the CDR3 is TGCGCCAGCAGCCATGGGACTAGCGGGCTTAACTACAATGAGCAGTTCTTC.